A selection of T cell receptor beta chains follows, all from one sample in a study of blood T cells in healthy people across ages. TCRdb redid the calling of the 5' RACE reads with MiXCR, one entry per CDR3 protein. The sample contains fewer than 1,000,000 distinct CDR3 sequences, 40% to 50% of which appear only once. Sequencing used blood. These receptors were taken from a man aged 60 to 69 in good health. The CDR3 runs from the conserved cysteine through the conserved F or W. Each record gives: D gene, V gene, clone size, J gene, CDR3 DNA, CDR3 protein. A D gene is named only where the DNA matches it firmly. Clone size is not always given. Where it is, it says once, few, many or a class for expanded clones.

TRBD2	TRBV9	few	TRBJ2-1	TGTGCCAGCAGCGTAGGGGGGAGGGTCTTCAATGAGCAGTTCTTC	CASSVGGRVFNEQFF
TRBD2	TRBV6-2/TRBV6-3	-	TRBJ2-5	TGTGCCAGCAGTGAACTAGCGGAACAAGAGACCCAGTACTTC	CASSELAEQETQYF
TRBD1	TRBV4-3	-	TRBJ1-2	TGCGCCAGCAGCGAACAGGGGAAGTATGGCTACACCTTC	CASSEQGKYGYTF
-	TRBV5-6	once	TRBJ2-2	TGTGCCAGCAGCCCCCGAGTCGCCGGGGAGCTGTTTTTT	CASSPRVAGELFF
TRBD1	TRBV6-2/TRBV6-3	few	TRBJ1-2	TGTGCCAGCAGTGGGACAGGGAATGGCTACACCTTC	CASSGTGNGYTF
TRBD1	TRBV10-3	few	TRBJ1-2	TGTGCCATCAGTGTCCAGACAGGGTCGGAAGGCTACACCTTC	CAISVQTGSEGYTF
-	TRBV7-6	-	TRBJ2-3	TGTGCCAGCAGCTTAGGGATGACAGTGGGTACGCAGTATTTT	CASSLGMTVGTQYF
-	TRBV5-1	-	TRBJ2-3	TGCGCCAGCAGCTTGGGAAGGAACACGGAGGGGACGCAGTATTTT	CASSLGRNTEGTQYF
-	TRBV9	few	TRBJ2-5	TGTGCCAGCAGCGGACCACAGGGTCTAAAGGAGACCCAGTACTTC	CASSGPQGLKETQYF
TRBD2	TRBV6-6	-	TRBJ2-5	TGTGCCAGCAGTTACGGGACTAGCGGGAGGAGAGAGGAGACCCAGTACTTC	CASSYGTSGRREETQYF
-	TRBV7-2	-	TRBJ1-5	TGTGCCAGCAGCGCCGGAATAGGGACCGGCAATCAGCCCCAGCATTTT	CASSAGIGTGNQPQHF
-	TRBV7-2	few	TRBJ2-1	TGTGCCAGCAGCGTAGAGCGACTAGATGAGCAGTTCTTC	CASSVERLDEQFF
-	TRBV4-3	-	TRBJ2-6	TGCGCCAGCAGCCAAGAGGGCCCTTTACCCCCTTCCTCTGGGGCCAACGTCCTGACTTTC	CASSQEGPLPPSSGANVLTF
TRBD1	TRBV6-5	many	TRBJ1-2	TGTGCCAGCAGTAGCGAGACAGGGTGTGGCTACACCTTC	CASSSETGCGYTF
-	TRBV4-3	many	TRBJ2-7	TGCGCCAGCAGCCAAGATCTAGGAGGACCCTACGAGCAGTACTTC	CASSQDLGGPYEQYF
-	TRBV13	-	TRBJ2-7	TGTGCCAGCTCCTTCCGGGACCGCCCCTACGAGCAGTACTTC	CASSFRDRPYEQYF
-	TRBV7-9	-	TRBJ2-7	TGTGCCAGTCAAAGGGGCGGGATATCCTACGAGCAGTACTTC	CASQRGGISYEQYF
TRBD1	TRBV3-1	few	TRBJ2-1	TGTGCCAGCAGCCTCCGACAGGGCCCACCCAACAATGAGCAGTTCTTC	CASSLRQGPPNNEQFF
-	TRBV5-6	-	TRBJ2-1	TGTGCCAGCAGCCGGGACGTGGACGAGACCCAGTTCTTC	CASSRDVDETQFF
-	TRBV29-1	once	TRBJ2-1	TGCAGCGTTGAAGCGATATTACAAGAGACCCAGTTCTTC	CSVEAILQETQFF
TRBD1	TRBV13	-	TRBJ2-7	TGTGCCAGCAGCCTCCGGGACAGGGGGATGTTTTACGAGCAGTACTTC	CASSLRDRGMFYEQYF
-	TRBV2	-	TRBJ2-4	TGTGCCAGCAGTGAGGAAGGGACCGACAAAAACATTCAGTACTTC	CASSEEGTDKNIQYF
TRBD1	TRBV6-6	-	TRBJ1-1	TGTGCCAGCACCTCGGGAGGGGGCGGCACTGAAGCTTTCTTT	CASTSGGGGTEAFF
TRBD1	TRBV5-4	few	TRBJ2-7	TGTGCCAGCAGCTTGTCAGGGGGCACACCGTACGAGCAGTACTTC	CASSLSGGTPYEQYF
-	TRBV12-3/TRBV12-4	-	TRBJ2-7	TGTGCCAGCAGCTTAGGGAGACAAGAATTGAGGTACGAGCAGTACTTC	CASSLGRQELRYEQYF
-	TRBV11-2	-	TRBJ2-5	TGTGCCAGCAGCTTAGAATCTGGGCAGGGAGTGACCCAGTACTTC	CASSLESGQGVTQYF
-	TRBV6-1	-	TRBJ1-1	TGTGCCAGCAAACCCCCACCGGGTGGCACTGAAGCTTTCTTT	CASKPPPGGTEAFF
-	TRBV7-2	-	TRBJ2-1	TGTGCCACCCACTCTGGGGGTTGGAATGAGCAGTTCTTC	CATHSGGWNEQFF
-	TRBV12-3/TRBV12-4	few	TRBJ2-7	TGTGCCAGCAGTTTAGACGGGGTCAGCTCCTACGAGCAGTACTTC	CASSLDGVSSYEQYF
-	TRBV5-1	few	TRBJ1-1	TGCGCCAGCAGCCTGGGTCGGCCTGCGAACACTGAAGCTTTCTTT	CASSLGRPANTEAFF
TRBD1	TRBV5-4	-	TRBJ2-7	TGTGCCAGCAGTACCGGGACAGGTACTTTCTACGAGCAGTACTTC	CASSTGTGTFYEQYF
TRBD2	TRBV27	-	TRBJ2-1	TGTGCCAGCACTACAGGCGGCGGGACTAGCGGGGTGGGAGAGCAGTTCTTC	CASTTGGGTSGVGEQFF
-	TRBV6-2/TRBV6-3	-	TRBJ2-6	TGTGCCAGCAGGCACGAGCTCTCTGGGGCCGACGTCCTGACTTTC	CASRHELSGADVLTF
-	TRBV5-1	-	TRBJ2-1	TGCGCCAGCAGCTTGGGCCAAAGCTCCTGCAATGAGCAGTTCTTC	CASSLGQSSCNEQFF
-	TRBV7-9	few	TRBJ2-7	TGTGCCAGCAGCCACGGGACGGCAGGGATAAAGTACTTC	CASSHGTAGIKYF
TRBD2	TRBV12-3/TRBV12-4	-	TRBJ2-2	TGTGCCAGCAGTCCCACTGGCGGGGGGGCCCCCGGGGAGCTGTTTTTT	CASSPTGGGAPGELFF
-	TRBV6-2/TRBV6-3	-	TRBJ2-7	TGTGCCAGCAGTTGGTCCCGGGACGGACTTGCCGAGCAGTACTTC	CASSWSRDGLAEQYF
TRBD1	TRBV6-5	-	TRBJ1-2	TGTGCCAGCAGTACGTGGACAGGTGGCTACACCTTC	CASSTWTGGYTF
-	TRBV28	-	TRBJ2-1	TGTGCCAGCAGTCGGACAATTCGGGGAAGCAATGAGCAGTTCTTC	CASSRTIRGSNEQFF
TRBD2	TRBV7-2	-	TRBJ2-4	TGTGCCAGCAGCTCCCGACTAGCGGGGGGGTCTTTGAAAAACATTCAGTACTTC	CASSSRLAGGSLKNIQYF
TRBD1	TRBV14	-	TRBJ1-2	TGTGCCAGCAGCCTGTTGGACAGGGTTGACTATGGCTACACCTTC	CASSLLDRVDYGYTF
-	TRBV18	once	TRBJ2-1	-	CASSQLGNFGNEQFF
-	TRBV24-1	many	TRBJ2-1	TGTGCCACCAGTGCGACACACAGCTCCTACAATGAGCAGTTCTTC	CATSATHSSYNEQFF
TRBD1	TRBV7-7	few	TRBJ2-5	TGTGCTAGCAGCGCCGGACAGGGTGGGGCCCAGTACTTC	CASSAGQGGAQYF